Listed here are 21 T cell receptor beta chains from one sample, sequenced in a study of shared clonotypes between healthy human individuals. Generated by immunoSEQ multiplex PCR, the TCRdb table keeps only in-frame clones and is missing some. The profile shows more than 550,000 clones, around 90% of them singletons. The sequenced sample consisted of memory CD8+ T cells from PBMCs. Noted subset: CD45RO+ cells pooled with CCR7-negative TemRA cells. These receptors originate from a man younger than 35 in good health. Some clones in this sample may be carry-over from other donors' samples.

This chain joins TRBV7-9 and TRBJ2-7; 10 bases map to TRBD1. The CDR3 sequence is 15 residues long. Looked up from germline, CDR1 is SEHNR and CDR2 is FQNEAQ (reference sequence). V shed 6 bases, J shed 5 bases, and the junction held 10 bases outside the gene matches. The CDR3 loop is CASRTPWDRGHEQYF. In nucleotides, the CDR3 is TGTGCCAGCAGAACCCCTTGGGACAGGGGCCACGAGCAGTACTTC.

The chain links TRBV5-6 to TRBJ2-6; 7 nucleotides line up with TRBD1. The germline V gene encodes CDR1 SGHDT and CDR2 YYEEEE. The CDR3 length is 18 residues. Germline trimming cut 4 bases from V and 0 bases from J; bases unmatched to any gene: 10. The CDR3 sequence is CASSNSDRVYSGANVLTF. In DNA, the CDR3 is TGTGCCAGCAGCAATTCAGACAGGGTATACTCTGGGGCCAACGTCCTGACTTTC.

This chain's CDR3 is CAGGLAGGVTGELFF. CDR3 sequence (DNA): TGCGCCGGAGGACTAGCGGGAGGGGTCACCGGGGAGCTGTTTTTT. The chain joins TRBV4-1 to TRBJ2-2, with 15 nucleotides matching TRBD2. The V gene end was trimmed by 11 bases and the J gene end by 4 bases; junction bases not matched to a gene: 5. CDR1 is MGHRA, CDR2 YSYEKL, per germline. The CDR3 runs 15 residues.

This clone was observed a handful of times. The chain uses TRBV9 and TRBJ1-1; maybe TRBD1 (5 bases). The germline V gene encodes CDR1 SGDLS and CDR2 YYNGEE. The CDR3 covers 14 residues. V was cut by 0 bases and J by 4 bases, with 10 bases left in between. This CDR3 reads CASSVADGATEAFF. CDR3 in DNA: TGTGCCAGCAGCGTAGCTGATGGGGCCACTGAAGCTTTCTTT. The full variable domain, completed using reference TRBV9 and TRBJ1-1, is DSGVTQTPKHLITATGQRVTLRCSPRSGDLSVYWYQQSLDQGLQFLIQYYNGEERAKGNILERFSAQQFPDLHSELNLSSLELGDSALYFCASSVADGATEAFFGQGTRLTVV.

The chain links TRBV7-2 to TRBJ2-2, with no clear D. V lost 1 base and J 5 bases, leaving 8 bases between the germline ends. Germline lookup yields CDR1 SGHTA and CDR2 FQGNSA. The CDR3 covers 14 residues. Here the CDR3 DNA reads TGTGCCAGCAGCTTAGAATTTCGGACCGGGGAGCTGTTTTTT. Translated: CASSLEFRTGELFF.

The chain uses TRBV4-3 and TRBJ2-2; the match to TRBD1 covers 10 bases. J gave up 5 bases and V 7 bases, and 4 bases lay outside the gene matches. The CDR3 has 14 residues. Germline V gene sequence: CDR1 LGHNA, CDR2 YSLEER. The CDR3 bases are TGCGCCAGCACACCGGGACAGGGGACCGGGGAGCTGTTTTTT. Protein product: CASTPGQGTGELFF.

The V gene is TRBV28, the J gene TRBJ2-2, with D uncertain. V was clipped by 6 bases and J by 9 bases, with 8 bases between them. Germline V gene lookup returns CDR1 MDHEN and CDR2 SYDVKM. The CDR3 extends over 11 amino acids. As DNA, the CDR3 is TGTGCCAGCAGCCCTGGATGGGAGCTGTTTTTT. This sequence encodes CASSPGWELFF.

The chain couples TRBV29-1 to TRBJ2-2, with TRBD2 identical over 8 bases. The J segment lost 8 bases and the V segment lost 4 bases, leaving 12 bases of the junction unmatched. The CDR3 totals 15 residues. Germline CDR1 and CDR2: SQVTM and ANQGSEA. Here the CDR3 reads CSVVVSGIGWGELFF. As DNA, the CDR3 is TGCAGCGTTGTTGTTAGCGGGATAGGGTGGGGGGAGCTGTTTTTT.

V gene TRBV11-2 combines with J gene TRBJ2-5, with 13 nucleotides matching TRBD2. The V gene end was trimmed by 5 bases and the J gene end by 5 bases; junction bases not matched to a gene: 8. Germline CDR1 reads SGHAT; CDR2 reads FQNNGV. The CDR3 covers 16 residues. CDR3 region: CASSPWTSGSDETQYF. The CDR3 nucleotides are TGTGCCAGCAGCCCTTGGACTAGCGGGAGTGATGAGACCCAGTACTTC.

The chain links TRBV5-1 to TRBJ2-7, with TRBD1 matching 10 bases. This CDR3 contains 15 residues. The V gene's germline CDR1 is SGHRS and CDR2 YFSETQ. V trimming: 0 bases; J trimming: 3 bases; junction bases outside the gene matches: 3. The chain's CDR3 is CASSLETGGYYEQYF. The CDR3 nucleotides are TGCGCCAGCAGCTTGGAGACAGGGGGCTACTACGAGCAGTACTTC.

This clone was detected once. The chain links TRBV29-1 to TRBJ1-1; 9 positions agree with TRBD1. Germline trimming cut 4 bases from V and 3 bases from J; bases unmatched to any gene: 3. Germline CDR1 SQVTM, CDR2 ANQGSEA. CDR3 length: 13 amino acids. The CDR3 protein is CSVADRGYTEAFF. DNA of the CDR3: TGCAGCGTTGCGGACAGGGGCTACACTGAAGCTTTCTTT.

The genes are TRBV7-9 and TRBJ2-3; 8 bases map to TRBD2. CDR1 and CDR2 from the germline V gene are SEHNR and FQNEAQ (reference sequence). CDR3 length equals 17 residues. Trimming removed 1 base from V and 0 bases from J; junction bases left unmatched: 6. The DNA of the CDR3 is TGTGCCAGCAGCTTAGGGATAGCGGGAACTAGCACAGATACGCAGTATTTT. It yields the protein CASSLGIAGTSTDTQYF.

This chain links TRBV28 with TRBJ2-7; D may be TRBD2 (5 bases). The CDR3 has 14 amino acids. In germline, CDR1 is MDHEN, CDR2 SYDVKM. V was clipped by 6 bases and J by 6 bases, with 18 bases between them. This CDR3 is CASRNIEGTGEQYF. The CDR3, as DNA: TGTGCCAGCAGAAATATAGAGGGAACGGGCGAGCAGTACTTC.

This clone was recorded a few times. This rearrangement joins TRBV4-1 to TRBJ2-7; D gene unclear. Germline CDR1 and CDR2: MGHRA and YSYEKL. The V gene lost 4 bases and the J gene lost 7 bases, with 11 bases spanning the gap. The CDR3 contains 12 residues. CDR3 region: CASSRGPGEQYF. The CDR3 DNA follows: TGCGCCAGCAGCCGAGGTCCGGGTGAGCAGTACTTC.

The CDR3 protein is CASSFRAGNTEAFF. CDR3 coding DNA: TGTGCCAGCAGTTTCCGGGCAGGGAACACTGAAGCTTTCTTT. The V call is TRBV28, the J call TRBJ1-1, with unresolved D. Trimming left V 3 bases short and J 1 base short, with 9 bases between. CDR1 and CDR2 (germline): MDHEN, SYDVKM. The CDR3 runs 14 residues.

This clone was seen once. V usage is TRBV4-1 and J usage is TRBJ1-1, with D possibly TRBD1 on 5 matching bases. CDR3 length: 15 amino acids. V lost 3 bases, J lost 4 bases, and 15 bases lay in between. Germline V gene data show CDR1 as MGHRA and CDR2 as YSYEKL. The CDR3 protein is CASSHPSRGVTEAFF. For the CDR3, the DNA is TGCGCCAGCAGCCACCCATCGAGAGGGGTCACTGAAGCTTTCTTT.

The chain joins TRBV7-9 to TRBJ2-7; 16 bases match TRBD2. This CDR3 contains 17 residues. Trimming at V came to 5 bases and at J to 4 bases, leaving 8 bases not matched to a gene. Germline loops: CDR1 SEHNR, CDR2 FQNEAQ (reference sequence). The CDR3 loop reads CASSGDPGLAGGYEQYF. The CDR3 DNA reads as TGTGCCAGCAGCGGCGACCCGGGACTAGCGGGAGGGTACGAGCAGTACTTC.

V is TRBV28 and J is TRBJ2-5, with D unclear. Trimming cost V 2 bases and J 5 bases, with 15 bases left between them. The CDR3 extends over 15 amino acids. Germline CDR1 is MDHEN and CDR2 is SYDVKM. CDR3 region: CASSLLDSAGETQYF. CDR3 nucleotides: TGTGCCAGCAGTTTACTCGACTCGGCCGGGGAGACCCAGTACTTC.

In the case of this clone: One end of the junction varies from germline; a read error may be responsible. The chain recombines TRBV19 with TRBJ2-7, with D possibly being TRBD2 (6 bases). Germline assignment: CDR1 LNHDA and CDR2 SQIVND (reference sequence). The CDR3 loop spans 13 amino acids. The CDR3 DNA sequence: TGTGCCAGTAGTTCATGGGACTCCCACGAGCAGTACTTC. It codes for CASSSWDSHEQYF. Together with reference TRBV19 and TRBJ2-7, the CDR3 gives the full variable domain: DGGITQSPKYLFRKEGQNVTLSCEQNLNHDAMYWYRQDPGQGLRLIYYSQIVNDFQKGDIAEGYSVSREKKESFPLTVTSAQKNPTAFYLCASSSWDSHEQYFGPGTRLTVT.

J is TRBJ2-7 and V is TRBV2, with a weak D call TRBD2 (6 bases). The CDR3 has 17 amino acids. V was pared by 4 bases and J by 0 bases, with 19 bases between. Germline V CDR1 and CDR2: SNHLY, FYNNEI. For the CDR3, the DNA is TGTGCCAGCAGTGGTATAGCGGCCCGACCGATCTCCTACGAGCAGTACTTC. The encoded protein is CASSGIAARPISYEQYF.

This rearrangement joins TRBV30 to TRBJ2-1; no firm D call. The germline gives CDR1 GTSNPN, CDR2 SVGIG (reference sequence). The V end was cut by 4 bases, the J end by 7 bases, with 8 bases between. There are 11 residues in the CDR3. As DNA, the CDR3 is TGTGCCTGGATCCCGTGGAATGAGCAGTTCTTC. Protein: CAWIPWNEQFF.